A single sample is the source of the 2 T cell receptor beta chains below, sequenced in a study of regulatory T cells in long-lasting Graves disease. CDR3 regions were amplified by Arm-PCR using iRepertoire HTBI primers to build TCR beta libraries. TCRdb reprocessed the multiplex PCR reads via MiXCR and lists one record per CDR3 protein. The sample shows 700,000 or so distinct CDR3 sequences, roughly 30% of them seen only once. Time point here: persistent/refractory GD, antithyroid drugs over 5 years with positive TRAb. Preparation of the TCR library used RNA extracted from PBMCs. Here the sequenced sample was peripheral blood mononuclear cells (PBMCs), taken when the disease was refractory, from a patient treated with antithyroid drugs. These receptors all come from a female donor with Graves disease.

The V call is TRBV5-1, the J call TRBJ1-6; D is unresolved. Trimming took off 0 bases at V and 7 bases at J, with 8 bases between the two ends. The CDR3 length is 14 residues. Germline CDR1 is SGHRS and CDR2 is YFSETQ. CDR3 amino acids: CASSLGAENSPLHF. Written as DNA, the CDR3 is TGCGCCAGCAGCTTGGGAGCGGAAAATTCACCCCTCCACTTT.

This clonotype was recorded only once. The chain has TRBV12-3 or TRBV12-4 and TRBJ2-7, with TRBD2 matching 7 bases. CDR3 length: 15 residues. V shed 6 bases and J 2 bases; nucleotides not matched to a gene: 10. The CDR3 DNA follows: TGTGCCAGCAGCCCGAGTGGGAGGGAAACCTACGAGCAGTACTTC. This encodes CASSPSGRETYEQYF.